A selection of T cell receptor beta chains follows, all from one sample in a study of cytomegalovirus exposure and HLA in healthy donors. Generated by immunoSEQ multiplex PCR, the TCRdb table keeps only in-frame clones and is missing some. The sample lists 120,000 or so clones; approximately 15% were seen once. The sample comprised PBMCs. Every receptor here comes from a woman between 18 and 29 years old in good health and CMV-seronegative. The CDR3 runs from the conserved cysteine through the conserved F or W. The D gene is left open where the match is weak. For some rows the clone size is stated as once, few or many, or as a class when expanded; others skip it.

V gene	D gene	J gene	clone size	CDR3 protein	CDR3 DNA
TRBV30	TRBD2	TRBJ2-3	few	CAWSRGLAGVSDTQYF	TGTGCCTGGAGTAGGGGACTAGCGGGAGTGTCAGATACGCAGTATTTT
TRBV10-3	.	TRBJ1-3	few	CAIQNRDSGNTIYF	TGTGCCATCCAGAACAGGGACTCTGGAAACACCATATATTTT
TRBV6-5	.	TRBJ1-2	few	CASRAGHRAHGYTF	TGTGCCAGCCGAGCAGGACACAGGGCCCATGGCTACACCTTC
TRBV30	TRBD2	TRBJ2-7	few	CARVAGTSGEQYF	TGTGCCCGGGTTGCCGGGACTAGTGGCGAGCAGTACTTC
TRBV2	.	TRBJ1-1	.	CASTGQGNPEAFF	TGTGCCAGCACGGGGCAGGGGAACCCTGAAGCTTTCTTT
TRBV18	.	TRBJ2-7	few	CASSPGKGSLVYEQYF	TGTGCCAGCTCACCAGGAAAAGGCTCGCTAGTCTACGAGCAGTACTTC
TRBV19	.	TRBJ1-5	.	CASSPPGQGSNQPQHF	TGTGCCAGTAGTCCGCCTGGGCAGGGGAGCAATCAGCCCCAGCATTTT
TRBV4-1	.	TRBJ2-7	few	CASSPYPLVEQYF	TGCGCCAGCAGCCCCTACCCACTGGTCGAGCAGTACTTC
TRBV28	.	TRBJ1-6	.	CASSLPQGSYNSPLHF	TGTGCCAGCAGTTTACCGCAGGGCTCCTATAATTCACCCCTCCACTTT
TRBV5-1	.	TRBJ2-5	few	CASSFGQQETQYF	TGCGCCAGCAGCTTTGGGCAACAAGAGACCCAGTACTTC
TRBV5-4	TRBD1	TRBJ2-7	.	CASSAGGTGTYEQYF	TGTGCCAGCAGCGCCGGTGGGACAGGGACCTACGAGCAGTACTTC
TRBV9	.	TRBJ1-6	.	CASSPRQGGGSPLHF	TGTGCCAGCAGCCCGAGGCAAGGGGGTGGGTCACCCCTCCACTTT
TRBV28	.	TRBJ2-3	.	CASSSPGGPATQYF	TGTGCCAGCTCTTCCCCTGGAGGGCCCGCGACCCAGTATTTT
TRBV27	.	TRBJ2-1	.	CASSLKVAVYNEQFF	TGTGCCAGCAGTTTAAAGGTAGCGGTATACAATGAGCAGTTCTTC
TRBV2	TRBD2	TRBJ2-5	.	CASSGGLAAAQYF	TGTGCCAGCAGTGGGGGCCTAGCGGCGGCCCAGTACTTC
TRBV6-5	.	TRBJ1-1	few	CASSGEGGTEAFF	TGTGCCAGCAGCGGAGAGGGAGGAACTGAAGCTTTCTTT
TRBV6-1	.	TRBJ2-6	.	CASTWANVLTF	TGTGCCAGCACCTGGGCCAACGTCCTGACTTTC
TRBV9	.	TRBJ1-5	few	CASGGGGNQPQHF	TGTGCCAGCGGGGGAGGAGGGAATCAGCCCCAGCATTTT
TRBV14	TRBD1	TRBJ1-6	few	CASSQGDRVGSPLHF	TGTGCCAGCAGCCAGGGGGACAGGGTTGGATCACCCCTCCACTTT
TRBV6-1	TRBD1	TRBJ1-2	.	CASTRDREVGGYTF	TGTGCCAGCACCAGAGACAGGGAGGTCGGCGGCTACACCTTC
TRBV2	TRBD2	TRBJ2-7	few	CASSEFGTSSSYEQYF	TGTGCCAGCAGTGAATTTGGGACTAGCAGCTCCTACGAGCAGTACTTC
TRBV28	TRBD1	TRBJ1-4	.	CASSLPQGATNEKLFF	TGTGCCAGCAGTTTACCACAGGGGGCAACTAATGAAAAACTGTTTTTT
TRBV30	.	TRBJ1-4	.	CAWSSVRGGGEKLFF	TGTGCCTGGAGTAGCGTCCGGGGCGGGGGTGAAAAACTGTTTTTT
TRBV7-6	.	TRBJ1-1	few	CASSLGGMNTEAFF	TGTGCCAGCAGCTTAGGAGGGATGAACACTGAAGCTTTCTTT
TRBV6-5	TRBD2	TRBJ2-1	.	CASRVLAGGDEQFF	TGTGCCAGCAGAGTACTAGCGGGAGGGGATGAGCAGTTCTTC
TRBV9	TRBD2	TRBJ2-5	few	CASSASGRQETQYF	TGTGCCAGCAGCGCCAGCGGGAGGCAAGAGACCCAGTACTTC
TRBV7-6	TRBD2	TRBJ2-2	.	CASSLGFASGVTGELFF	TGTGCCAGCAGTTTAGGGTTCGCTAGCGGGGTTACCGGGGAGCTGTTTTTT
TRBV6-5	.	TRBJ2-1	few	CASSYSAGSSYNEQFF	TGTGCCAGCAGTTACTCGGCCGGGAGCTCCTACAATGAGCAGTTCTTC
TRBV28	.	TRBJ1-1	few	CASSQITEAFF	TGTGCCAGCAGCCAAATCACTGAAGCTTTCTTT
TRBV5-6	.	TRBJ1-2	.	CASSFNSRPMVPYGYTF	TGTGCCAGCAGCTTCAACAGCCGTCCTATGGTTCCCTATGGCTACACCTTC
TRBV28	TRBD1	TRBJ2-7	.	CASSLCTGTGTCEQYF	TGTGCCAGCAGTTTATGTACCGGGACAGGTACTTGCGAGCAGTACTTC
TRBV27	.	TRBJ2-7	.	CASSPGSYYEQYF	TGTGCCAGCAGTCCCGGGTCATACTACGAGCAGTACTTC
TRBV29-1	TRBD2	TRBJ2-1	few	CSVGSRGGSGNEQFF	TGCAGCGTTGGGTCCCGTGGCGGGAGCGGTAATGAGCAGTTCTTC
TRBV18	.	TRBJ1-2	.	CASSPPDNRVYGYTF	TGTGCCAGCTCACCACCTGATAACAGGGTCTATGGCTACACCTTC
TRBV10-2	TRBD2	TRBJ2-3	few	CASRPTSGGGDTQYF	TGCGCCAGCAGACCCACTAGCGGAGGGGGAGATACGCAGTATTTT
TRBV6-5	.	TRBJ2-7	.	CASSYLAGGSYEQYF	TGTGCCAGCAGTTACCTCGCGGGTGGTTCCTACGAGCAGTACTTC
TRBV5-1	TRBD2	TRBJ2-7	.	CASSLPPLTSGTYEQYF	TGCGCCAGCAGCTTGCCCCCCCTGACTAGCGGAACCTACGAGCAGTACTTC
TRBV29-1	.	TRBJ2-7	.	CSVEARRGGSYEQYF	TGCAGCGTTGAGGCCAGGAGGGGGGGCTCCTACGAGCAGTACTTC
TRBV7-2	.	TRBJ2-2	.	CASIERDTGELFF	TGTGCCAGCATCGAGAGGGACACCGGGGAGCTGTTTTTT
TRBV4-3	.	TRBJ2-7	few	CASSQDLQGPSEGQYF	TGCGCCAGCAGCCAAGATCTCCAGGGGCCTTCCGAGGGGCAGTACTTC
TRBV9	TRBD2	TRBJ2-7	.	CASSPSGGALYEQYF	TGTGCCAGTAGCCCCAGCGGGGGGGCCTTGTACGAGCAGTACTTC
TRBV1	.	TRBJ2-7	few	CTSSRRDLRSSYEQYF	TGCACCAGCAGCCGCCGAGACTTGAGAAGCTCCTACGAGCAGTACTTC
TRBV2	.	TRBJ2-7	.	CAAGTLSYEQYF	TGTGCCGCCGGGACTCTATCCTACGAGCAGTACTTC
TRBV9	TRBD2	TRBJ2-5	few	CASSVGGGGLAGGNGETQYF	TGTGCCAGCAGCGTAGGTGGAGGGGGACTAGCGGGAGGGAACGGTGAGACCCAGTACTTC